The rows below give T cell receptor beta chains drawn from one sample of a study of blood T cell repertoires in COVID-19. Libraries were prepared by immunoSEQ multiplex PCR; TCRdb keeps only in-frame clonotypes and omits some of them. The sample lists some 280,000 clones; around four fifths were seen once. Sequencing was performed on peripheral blood. These receptor sequences come from a woman between 50 and 59 years old with active or convalescent COVID-19. Each CDR3 is given with its conserved first and last residue. D genes are given only for firm matches. Not all rows give a size; the values are once, few, many and, for expanded clones, a class.

v_gene: TRBV7-2
d_gene: -
abundance: few
j_gene: TRBJ1-4
CDR3nt: TGTGCCAGCAGCTCCCCAGGGTTCGGCGAAAAACTGTTTTTT
CDR3aa: CASSSPGFGEKLFF

v_gene: TRBV7-2
d_gene: -
abundance: -
j_gene: TRBJ2-1
CDR3nt: TGTGCCAGCAGCTTATCACTGTTTGAGCAGTTCTTC
CDR3aa: CASSLSLFEQFF

v_gene: TRBV6-5
d_gene: TRBD1
abundance: -
j_gene: TRBJ2-1
CDR3nt: TGTGCCAGCACCCCGGGACAGAGGGTCGATGAGCAGTTCTTC
CDR3aa: CASTPGQRVDEQFF

v_gene: TRBV30
d_gene: -
abundance: -
j_gene: TRBJ1-1
CDR3nt: TGTGCCTGGAGTGTACCACCCTGGGCACGGATGAACACTGAAGCTTTCTTT
CDR3aa: CAWSVPPWARMNTEAFF

v_gene: TRBV9
d_gene: TRBD2
abundance: -
j_gene: TRBJ2-7
CDR3nt: TGTGCCAGCAGCGTCGAACTCCTAGCGGATACCTACGAGCAGTACTTC
CDR3aa: CASSVELLADTYEQYF

v_gene: TRBV19
d_gene: TRBD2
abundance: -
j_gene: TRBJ2-3
CDR3nt: TGTGCCAGTAGTACCCGGACTAGCGGGGGAGAGTGGCAGTATTTT
CDR3aa: CASSTRTSGGEWQYF

v_gene: TRBV28
d_gene: -
abundance: -
j_gene: TRBJ2-5
CDR3nt: TGTGCCAGCAGTTTAATGTCAGGTCTTCAAGAGACCCAGTACTTC
CDR3aa: CASSLMSGLQETQYF

v_gene: TRBV10-1
d_gene: -
abundance: few
j_gene: TRBJ2-2
CDR3nt: TGCGCCAGCAGCAGGGGCGCCGGGGAGCTGTTTTTT
CDR3aa: CASSRGAGELFF

v_gene: TRBV5-1
d_gene: -
abundance: -
j_gene: TRBJ2-7
CDR3nt: TGCGCCAGCAGGCCTTCACTCCAAAGCTACGAGCAGTACTTC
CDR3aa: CASRPSLQSYEQYF

v_gene: TRBV7-8
d_gene: -
abundance: -
j_gene: TRBJ1-4
CDR3nt: TGTGCCAGCAGCTCGATCCGGGGATTCAATGAAAAACTGTTTTTT
CDR3aa: CASSSIRGFNEKLFF

v_gene: TRBV27
d_gene: -
abundance: -
j_gene: TRBJ2-1
CDR3nt: TGTGCCAGCAGTCCGTACTTTAGCTCCTACAATGAGCAGTTCTTC
CDR3aa: CASSPYFSSYNEQFF

v_gene: TRBV2
d_gene: -
abundance: -
j_gene: TRBJ1-3
CDR3nt: TGTGCCAGCAGTGAAGCGCTTCGGGTGATCGCGTTAAACACCATATATTTT
CDR3aa: CASSEALRVIALNTIYF

v_gene: TRBV5-6
d_gene: -
abundance: -
j_gene: TRBJ2-1
CDR3nt: TGTGCCAGCAGCTTGGCCGTGGGCTGGGGGCCTAGCAATGAGCAGTTCTTC
CDR3aa: CASSLAVGWGPSNEQFF

v_gene: TRBV28
d_gene: TRBD2
abundance: -
j_gene: TRBJ2-7
CDR3nt: TGTGCCAGCAGTTTTACTAGCGGGAGTTTCGACGAGCAGTACTTC
CDR3aa: CASSFTSGSFDEQYF

v_gene: TRBV5-6
d_gene: -
abundance: -
j_gene: TRBJ1-5
CDR3nt: TGTGCCAGCGAACGCAGCGGGTCGGGGCTTAGCAATCAGCCCCAGCATTTT
CDR3aa: CASERSGSGLSNQPQHF

v_gene: TRBV7-9
d_gene: -
abundance: -
j_gene: TRBJ2-1
CDR3nt: TGTGCCAGCAGCTTAGATCGGCAGGGTAATGAGCAGTTCTTC
CDR3aa: CASSLDRQGNEQFF

v_gene: TRBV6-5
d_gene: TRBD1
abundance: -
j_gene: TRBJ1-6
CDR3nt: TGTGCCAGCAGTAGGACAGGGGGGGATAATTCACCCCTCCACTTT
CDR3aa: CASSRTGGDNSPLHF

v_gene: TRBV7-9
d_gene: TRBD2
abundance: -
j_gene: TRBJ2-7
CDR3nt: TGTGCCAGCAGTTCCGGGACTAGCGGGAGAACGGGTCACGAGCAGTACTTC
CDR3aa: CASSSGTSGRTGHEQYF

v_gene: TRBV6-2/TRBV6-3
d_gene: -
abundance: -
j_gene: TRBJ1-1
CDR3nt: TGTGCCAGCAGTTACGGGCCAGGCCGGGGGACTGAAGCTTTCTTT
CDR3aa: CASSYGPGRGTEAFF

v_gene: TRBV7-9
d_gene: -
abundance: -
j_gene: TRBJ1-3
CDR3nt: TGTGCCAGCAGCTTCCTTGGAAACACCATATATTTT
CDR3aa: CASSFLGNTIYF

v_gene: TRBV11-2
d_gene: -
abundance: -
j_gene: TRBJ2-1
CDR3nt: TGTGCCAGCAGCTTAGGGTCCTGGGGGGATGAGCAGTTCTTC
CDR3aa: CASSLGSWGDEQFF

v_gene: TRBV28
d_gene: TRBD1
abundance: -
j_gene: TRBJ2-2
CDR3nt: TGTGCCAGCAGTGGAACCGGGACAGGGTCCAAACGGGGGCAGAACACCGGGGAGCTGTTTTTT
CDR3aa: CASSGTGTGSKRGQNTGELFF

v_gene: TRBV7-9
d_gene: -
abundance: -
j_gene: TRBJ1-2
CDR3nt: TGTGCCAGCAGCTTACAGGGGTTCCATGGCTACACCTTC
CDR3aa: CASSLQGFHGYTF

v_gene: TRBV7-8
d_gene: TRBD1
abundance: -
j_gene: TRBJ1-2
CDR3nt: TGTGCCAGCAGCTTAGGATTCGGAGACAGGGGGATTCTGTCGGGCTACACCTTC
CDR3aa: CASSLGFGDRGILSGYTF

v_gene: TRBV4-1
d_gene: TRBD2
abundance: -
j_gene: TRBJ2-1
CDR3nt: TGCGCCAGCAGCCAGGTTGCTAGCGGGGACGCCCAGTTCTTC
CDR3aa: CASSQVASGDAQFF